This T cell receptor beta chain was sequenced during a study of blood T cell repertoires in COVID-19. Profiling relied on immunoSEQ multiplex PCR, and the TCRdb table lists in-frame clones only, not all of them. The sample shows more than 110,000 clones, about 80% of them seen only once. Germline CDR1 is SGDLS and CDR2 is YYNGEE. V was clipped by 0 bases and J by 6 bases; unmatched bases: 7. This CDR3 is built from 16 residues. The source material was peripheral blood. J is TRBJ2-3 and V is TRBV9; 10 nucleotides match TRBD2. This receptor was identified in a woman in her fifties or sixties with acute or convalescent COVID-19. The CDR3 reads CASSVASGRAWDTQYF. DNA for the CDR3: TGTGCCAGCAGCGTAGCTAGCGGGAGAGCGTGGGATACGCAGTATTTT.